Sequencing of this T cell receptor beta chain was carried out in a study of T-cell memory formation after mild COVID-19. TCRdb fed the 5' RACE reads into MiXCR, producing one record per CDR3 protein. The sample records hundreds of thousands of distinct CDR3 sequences, about 18% being singletons. Trimming removed 6 bases at V and 5 bases at J, with 14 bases between. This CDR3 is 14 amino acids long. Study-level points and caveats: Pre-infection memory carried some responding clones, suggesting that cross-reactive memory joined. For contracting clones, CD4+ ones sat mainly in CM and EM, CD8+ in EMRA. CD4/CD8 balance held among clones contracting day 15 to 85, and later expanders leaned CD4+.

As for this clonotype: The target antigen is unknown.

The clonotype comes from an adult woman who had mild COVID-19 (a few samples of this study predate the infection). Cell type and time point are not known. Sequenced input: PBMCs or a T cell subset sorted from them (not recorded which). This chain uses TRBV12-3 or TRBV12-4 with TRBJ2-1, with a possible D match to TRBD2 (5 bases). This CDR3 is CASSFAGPNNEQFF. The CDR3 bases are TGTGCCAGCAGCTTCGCGGGTCCCAACAATGAGCAGTTCTTC.